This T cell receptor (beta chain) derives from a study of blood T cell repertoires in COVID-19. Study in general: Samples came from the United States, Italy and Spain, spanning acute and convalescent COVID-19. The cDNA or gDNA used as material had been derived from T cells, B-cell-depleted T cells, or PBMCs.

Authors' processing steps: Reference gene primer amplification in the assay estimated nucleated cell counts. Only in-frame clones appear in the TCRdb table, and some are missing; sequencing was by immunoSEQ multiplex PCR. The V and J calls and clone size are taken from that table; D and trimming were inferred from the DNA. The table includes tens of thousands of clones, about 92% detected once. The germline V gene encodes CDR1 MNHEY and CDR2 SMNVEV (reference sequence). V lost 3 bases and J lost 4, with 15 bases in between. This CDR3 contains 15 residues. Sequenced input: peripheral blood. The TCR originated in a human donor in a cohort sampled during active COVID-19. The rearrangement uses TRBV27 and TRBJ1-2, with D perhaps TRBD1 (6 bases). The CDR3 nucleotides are TGTGCCAGCAGTTTTCTAGGGGGAGTTAGCTATGGCTACACCTTC. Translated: CASSFLGGVSYGYTF.